This passage covers 26 T cell receptor beta chains from one sample sequenced in a study of blood T cell repertoires in COVID-19. The repertoire was sequenced with immunoSEQ multiplex PCR; TCRdb's copy has only in-frame clones and lacks some. The repertoire holds 250,000 to 400,000 clones, with around 89% as singletons. The sequenced sample was peripheral blood. These receptors all stem from a woman aged 25 to 39 with COVID-19, enrolled during active disease.

The CDR3 reads CASTERAATSSTDTQYF. CDR3 coding DNA: TGTGCCAGCACGGAGAGGGCTGCAACTTCTAGCACAGATACGCAGTATTTT. The rearrangement links TRBV21-1 to TRBJ2-3; no DNA check was done on the table's D call, TRBD2. TRBV21-1 is tagged as a pseudogene. The CDR3 runs to 17 residues.

The chain recombines TRBV4-1 with TRBJ1-1; 10 bases are shared with TRBD1. Per germline, CDR1 MGHRA and CDR2 YSYEKL. The V segment lost 3 bases and the J segment 2 bases; nucleotides outside the gene matches: 12. The CDR3 is 18 amino acids. The CDR3, as DNA: TGCGCCAGCAGCCAGGCCACGACAGGGGGCCGGGTAAACACTGAAGCTTTCTTT. Its protein product is CASSQATTGGRVNTEAFF.

The chain employs TRBV28 and TRBJ2-3; 11 bases are a match to TRBD2. CDR1 MDHEN and CDR2 SYDVKM come from the germline V gene. After removal of 3 bases from V and 0 bases from J, the junction contained 8 bases not matched to a gene. The CDR3 is made up of 18 amino acids. The CDR3: CASSFQLAGGSSTDTQYF. CDR3 DNA: TGTGCCAGCAGTTTTCAGCTAGCGGGGGGATCTAGCACAGATACGCAGTATTTT.

J is TRBJ1-6 and V is TRBV10-3; 8 nucleotides line up with TRBD1. In germline, CDR1 is ENHRY, CDR2 SYGVKD. The CDR3 runs 14 residues. With V trimmed by 4 bases and J by 8 bases, 4 bases remained unmatched. Written as DNA, the CDR3 is TGTGCCATCAGTGCTTCGGACAGGGATTCACCCCTCCACTTT. Protein sequence: CAISASDRDSPLHF.

The rearrangement uses TRBV2 and TRBJ1-2, with D unresolved. V gave up 0 bases and J gave up 4 bases, with 12 bases separating them. Germline lookup yields CDR1 SNHLY and CDR2 FYNNEI. This CDR3 comprises 15 residues. In nucleotides, the CDR3 is TGTGCCAGCAGTGAAGCTAGACTGAGGAGCTATGGCTACACCTTC. This codes for CASSEARLRSYGYTF.

The CDR3 nucleotides read TGTGCCTGGCAGACAGGGCGGGGTCAGCCCCAGCATTTT. Residues: CAWQTGRGQPQHF. The genes are TRBV30 and TRBJ1-5, with 7 nucleotides matching TRBD1. Germline values: CDR1 GTSNPN, CDR2 SVGIG (reference sequence). J lost 6 bases, V lost 5 bases, and 7 bases had no gene match. The CDR3 has 13 amino acids.

The count of this clone is one. Within the sample, other DNA sequences also encode this same CDR3. For the CDR3, the DNA is TGTGCCAGCAGCCCTCGCACAGATACGCAGTATTTT. Its protein is CASSPRTDTQYF. The chain couples TRBV7-9 to TRBJ2-3; D gene ambiguous. The V gene's germline CDR1 is SEHNR and CDR2 FQNEAQ (reference sequence). The CDR3 is 12 amino acids. The ends were cut back, 5 bases at V and 1 base at J, with 4 bases in the middle.

The chain combines TRBV5-1 with TRBJ1-2, with D maybe TRBD1 (6 bases). V was pared by 4 bases and J by 6 bases, with 16 bases between. The germline V gene has CDR1 SGHRS and CDR2 YFSETQ. This CDR3 region has 14 residues. The CDR3 region has the DNA TGCGCCAGCAGCCGCAGAAGCAGGGGAGATGGCTACACCTTC. This gives the protein CASSRRSRGDGYTF.

This clone was counted many times. This chain joins TRBV29-1 and TRBJ1-1; weak D call: TRBD1 (6 bases). Germline V lookup: CDR1 SQVTM, CDR2 ANQGSEA. This CDR3 is built from 15 residues. V was pared by 6 bases and J by 7 bases, with 24 bases between. This chain's CDR3 is CSVNDPTGLVGEAFF. Here the CDR3 DNA reads TGCAGCGTGAACGACCCGACAGGCCTCGTGGGTGAAGCTTTCTTT.

This clone was recorded once. The genes are TRBV6-5 and TRBJ1-4, with a possible D match to TRBD1 (6 bases). The V end was cut by 6 bases, the J end by 3 bases, with 11 bases between. CDR1 is MNHEY, CDR2 SVGAGI, per germline. The CDR3 is 14 residues long. The CDR3 nucleotides are TGTGCCAGCAGAAACAGGGTTTCTAATGAAAAACTGTTTTTT. Translation: CASRNRVSNEKLFF.

J is TRBJ2-1 and V is TRBV11-2; tentatively, D is TRBD2 (5 bases). From germline, CDR1 is SGHAT and CDR2 FQNNGV. Trimming cost V 0 bases and J 7 bases, with 10 bases left between them. The CDR3 consists of 14 residues. Here the CDR3 reads CASSLDPSPNEQFF. CDR3 sequence (DNA): TGTGCCAGCAGCTTAGATCCTAGCCCTAATGAGCAGTTCTTC. Combining the CDR3 with reference TRBV11-2 and TRBJ2-1 gives the whole variable domain EAGVAQSPRYKIIEKRQSVAFWCNPISGHATLYWYQQILGQGPKLLIQFQNNGVVDDSQLPKDRFSAERLKGVDSTLKIQPAKLEDSAVYLCASSLDPSPNEQFFGPGTRLTVL.

The chain combines TRBV10-3 with TRBJ2-7; 11 bases align to TRBD1. This CDR3 is 15 amino acids long. In germline, CDR1 is ENHRY, CDR2 SYGVKD. Losses at the gene ends were 3 bases for V and 4 bases for J; bases not matched to a gene: 5. CDR3 nucleotides: TGTGCCATCAGTGACCCGGGACAGGGGGTTTACGAGCAGTACTTC. As protein: CAISDPGQGVYEQYF.

The V and J genes are TRBV20-1 and TRBJ1-5, with 8 positions matching TRBD1. The length of the CDR3 is 14 residues. The germline V gene encodes CDR1 DFQATT and CDR2 SNEGSKA (reference sequence). The ends lost 3 bases at V and 9 bases at J; junction bases unmatched: 10. DNA for the CDR3: TGCAGTGCTAGTGGGGGACAGGCCAACCGGCCCCAGCATTTT. This encodes CSASGGQANRPQHF.

The genes are TRBV5-4 and TRBJ1-2; weak D call: TRBD1 (5 bases). The CDR3 runs to 13 residues. Germline V gene lookup returns CDR1 SGHNT and CDR2 YYREEE (reference sequence). Trimming cost V 0 bases and J 4 bases, with 7 bases left between them. As DNA, the CDR3 is TGTGCCAGCAGCTTGGCGCAGGGCTATGGCTACACCTTC. This codes for CASSLAQGYGYTF. The full variable domain, in which reference TRBV5-4 and TRBJ1-2 provide the parts outside the CDR3, is ETGVTQSPTHLIKTRGQQVTLRCSSQSGHNTVSWYQQALGQGPQFIFQYYREEENGRGNFPPRFSGLQFPNYSSELNVNALELDDSALYLCASSLAQGYGYTFGSGTRLTVV.

The V and J genes are TRBV6-5 and TRBJ1-1; D is perhaps TRBD1 (6 bases). The ends were cut back, 8 bases at V and 7 bases at J, with 17 bases in the middle. Per germline, CDR1 MNHEY and CDR2 SVGAGI. The CDR3 spans 13 residues. In DNA form, the CDR3 reads TGTGCCAGCTACCGTGGGGGGGGCAGTGAAGCTTTCTTT. Protein sequence: CASYRGGGSEAFF.

This clone was seen a handful of times. The chain combines TRBV4-3 with TRBJ1-1, with TRBD1 as a possible D gene (6 bases). The length of the CDR3 is 13 residues. V was cut by 4 bases and J by 8 bases, with 14 bases left in between. The V gene's germline CDR1 is LGHNA and CDR2 YSLEER. CDR3 DNA sequence: TGCGCCAGCAGCCCAGGGGAGTCGACGGAAGCTTTCTTT. Its translation is CASSPGESTEAFF.

V and J are TRBV5-5 and TRBJ1-1; D is unclear. Germline V gene sequence: CDR1 SGHKS, CDR2 YYEKEE (reference sequence). Deletions cut 5 bases from V and 1 base from J, with 12 bases between. CDR3 length: 14 amino acids. The CDR3 spells CASSFTTENTEAFF. In DNA form, the CDR3 reads TGTGCCAGCAGTTTTACCACAGAGAACACTGAAGCTTTCTTT.

The rearrangement joins TRBV5-6 to TRBJ1-1; 8 bases agree with TRBD1. Germline assignment: CDR1 SGHDT and CDR2 YYEEEE. This CDR3 has 15 residues. With 1 base clipped from V and 0 bases from J, the junction kept 2 bases outside the gene matches. The CDR3 DNA reads TGTGCCAGCAGCTTGTACAGGGGGTTGAACACTGAAGCTTTCTTT. Its protein product is CASSLYRGLNTEAFF. Using reference TRBV5-6 and TRBJ1-1 for the parts outside the CDR3, the full variable domain is DAGVTQSPTHLIKTRGQQVTLRCSPKSGHDTVSWYQQALGQGPQFIFQYYEEEERQRGNFPDRFSGHQFPNYSSELNVNALLLGDSALYLCASSLYRGLNTEAFFGQGTRLTVV.

The rearrangement links TRBV2 to TRBJ1-1; weak D call: TRBD1 (5 bases). Trimming cost V 6 bases and J 4 bases, with 15 bases left between them. Per the germline V gene, CDR1 is SNHLY and CDR2 is FYNNEI. This CDR3 comprises 14 residues. CDR3 amino acids: CASSLGLYGTEAFF. CDR3 nucleotide sequence: TGTGCCAGCAGCCTGGGACTATATGGCACTGAAGCTTTCTTT. The full variable domain, its missing parts supplied by reference TRBV2 and TRBJ1-1, is EPEVTQTPSHQVTQMGQEVILRCVPISNHLYFYWYRQILGQKVEFLVSFYNNEISEKSEIFDDQFSVERPDGSNFTLKIRSTKLEDSAMYFCASSLGLYGTEAFFGQGTRLTVV.

The rearrangement joins TRBV2 to TRBJ1-6; tentatively, D is TRBD1 (6 bases). From germline, CDR1 is SNHLY and CDR2 FYNNEI. Trimming shortened V by 8 bases and J by 8 bases, and 13 bases separated the two germline ends. The CDR3 covers 13 residues. In DNA, the CDR3 is TGTGCCAGCTGCCAGGGGATTGATTCACCCCTCCACTTT. Translated: CASCQGIDSPLHF.

This clone has just a few counts. The V and J genes are TRBV2 and TRBJ1-5; 8 bases are a match to TRBD1. CDR1 is SNHLY, CDR2 FYNNEI, per germline. The CDR3 extends over 17 amino acids. J lost 4 bases, V lost 2 bases, and 10 bases had no gene match. The CDR3 nucleotides read TGTGCCAGCAGTGAAACCGCTGGGACAGGAGGAAATCAGCCCCAGCATTTT. This encodes CASSETAGTGGNQPQHF.

This clone was counted a few times. The V gene is TRBV11-3, the J gene TRBJ1-2; TRBD1 might be the D (6 bases). This CDR3 is built from 16 residues. The ends were cut back, 5 bases at V and 1 base at J, with 17 bases in the middle. From germline, CDR1 is SGHNT and CDR2 YENEEA. CDR3 loop: CASSPYPDRDNYGYTF. The DNA of the CDR3 is TGTGCCAGCAGCCCTTATCCGGACAGAGATAACTATGGCTACACCTTC.

The chain couples TRBV7-9 to TRBJ2-3; TRBD2 matches 14 bases. The V and J ends lost 5 bases and 2 bases, in that order; junction bases with no gene match: 6. Germline CDR1 is SEHNR and CDR2 is FQNEAQ (reference sequence). The CDR3 is 17 residues long. The CDR3 sequence: CASSGLAGGLLTDTQYF. As DNA, the CDR3 is TGTGCCAGCAGCGGACTAGCGGGGGGCTTACTCACAGATACGCAGTATTTT. The full variable domain, in which reference TRBV7-9 and TRBJ2-3 provide the parts outside the CDR3, is DTGVSQNPRHKITKRGQNVTFRCDPISEHNRLYWYRQTLGQGPEFLTYFQNEAQLEKSRLLSDRFSAERPKGSFSTLEIQRTEQGDSAMYLCASSGLAGGLLTDTQYFGPGTRLTVL.

As to this clone: Within the sample, other DNA sequences also encode this same CDR3. The chain couples TRBV28 to TRBJ2-5; TRBD2 matches 13 bases. The CDR3 is made up of 16 amino acids. Germline V lookup: CDR1 MDHEN, CDR2 SYDVKM. Losses at the gene ends were 5 bases for V and 2 bases for J; bases not matched to a gene: 5. CDR3 bases: TGTGCCAGCAGTCCGGGACTAGCGGGGACTCAAGAGACCCAGTACTTC. Translating it yields CASSPGLAGTQETQYF. The full variable domain, in which reference TRBV28 and TRBJ2-5 provide the parts outside the CDR3, is DVKVTQSSRYLVKRTGEKVFLECVQDMDHENMFWYRQDPGLGLRLIYFSYDVKMKEKGDIPEGYSVSREKKERFSLILESASTNQTSMYLCASSPGLAGTQETQYFGPGTRLLVL.

The rearrangement uses TRBV27 and TRBJ2-1, with 16 bases lining up with TRBD2. J gave up 6 bases and V 10 bases, and 15 bases lay outside the gene matches. Germline V gives CDR1 MNHEY, CDR2 SMNVEV (reference sequence). The CDR3 runs 18 residues. CDR3 in DNA: TGTGCCACCCGGGGACTAGCGGGGGGGCCGGGGGCCCGCAATGAGCAGTTCTTC. Protein sequence: CATRGLAGGPGARNEQFF.

The sample holds one count of this clone. The J gene is TRBJ1-5, the V gene TRBV4-1; D remains ambiguous. This CDR3 comprises 16 residues. The germline gives CDR1 MGHRA, CDR2 YSYEKL. The germline V and J ends were trimmed by 0 bases and 6 bases, with 15 bases remaining between them. The CDR3 region has the DNA TGCGCCAGCAGCCAAGATTACGCAGGCGCGGGTCAGCCCCAGCATTTT. The encoded protein is CASSQDYAGAGQPQHF.